Below are 21 T cell receptor beta chains sequenced from a single sample in a study of CD8 T cells in ankylosing spondylitis. TCRdb re-called the 5' RACE reads through MiXCR, storing one row per CDR3 protein. The data show 250,000 to 350,000 distinct CDR3 sequences, with less than 25% seen just once and about 4% held by the top ten. The sample taken for sequencing was blood, either unsorted or a sorted T cell fraction (not recorded which). Receptor source: a female donor with ankylosing spondylitis or in good health (not recorded which).

The chain recombines TRBV6-6 with TRBJ1-2, with D tentatively TRBD1 (5 bases). CDR1 MNHNY and CDR2 SVGAGI come from the germline V gene (reference sequence). CDR3 length: 12 residues. V gave up 9 bases and J gave up 2 bases, with 10 bases separating them. The CDR3 is CASYTGNYGYTF. For the CDR3, the DNA is TGTGCCAGTTATACAGGAAACTATGGCTACACCTTC.

The chain couples TRBV7-8 to TRBJ1-1; no clear D. The V gene's germline CDR1 is SGHVS and CDR2 FQNEAQ. V was cut by 5 bases and J by 7 bases, with 5 bases left in between. This CDR3 is 10 amino acids long. The CDR3 loop is CASSLNEAFF. CDR3 nucleotide sequence: TGTGCCAGCAGCCTCAATGAAGCTTTCTTT.

The chain recombines TRBV4-1 with TRBJ2-7; 8 bases agree with TRBD2. Germline CDR1 and CDR2: MGHRA and YSYEKL. Unmatched junction bases numbered 22, after V lost 1 base and J lost 2 bases. The CDR3 is 21 residues long. This CDR3 reads CASSQGASLGLSGILPYEQYF. DNA of the CDR3: TGCGCCAGCAGCCAAGGGGCCTCCCTGGGCCTTAGCGGGATTCTTCCCTACGAGCAGTACTTC.

V is TRBV27 and J is TRBJ2-7; the match to TRBD2 covers 12 bases. Trimming at V came to 8 bases and at J to 2 bases, leaving 7 bases not matched to a gene. CDR1 and CDR2 from the germline V gene are MNHEY and SMNVEV (reference sequence). The length of the CDR3 is 15 residues. This CDR3 reads CASGGSSGRAYEQYF. The CDR3 DNA reads as TGTGCCAGCGGTGGGTCTAGCGGGAGGGCCTACGAGCAGTACTTC.

V is TRBV20-1 and J is TRBJ2-3; D possibly corresponds to TRBD2 (5 bases). This CDR3 is built from 12 residues. Germline lookup yields CDR1 DFQATT and CDR2 SNEGSKA (reference sequence). Written as DNA, the CDR3 is TGCAGCGTCACTAGTACCACAGATACGCAGTATTTT. Residues: CSVTSTTDTQYF.

The J gene is TRBJ1-5, the V gene TRBV6-2 or TRBV6-3, with D perhaps matching TRBD1 (5 bases). This CDR3 is 15 amino acids long. Between the trimmed V and J ends, which lost 4 bases and 1 base, there was a span of 11 bases. The germline CDR1 and CDR2 sequences are MNHEY and SVGEGT. The CDR3 is CASSSEGQSNQPQHF. The DNA for the CDR3 is TGTGCCAGCAGTTCGGAGGGGCAGAGCAATCAGCCCCAGCATTTT.

Ten or more counts support this clonotype. The chain employs TRBV20-1 and TRBJ2-3; the D is unclear. V lost 2 bases and J 2 bases, leaving 8 bases between the germline ends. Germline values: CDR1 DFQATT, CDR2 SNEGSKA (reference sequence). The CDR3 contains 13 residues. The CDR3 DNA reads as TGCAGTGCTAGACCCCAGTTCACAGATACGCAGTATTTT. This encodes CSARPQFTDTQYF.

This clonotype has a handful of counts. The chain's CDR3 is CATSGPSERGQDTQYF. The CDR3 DNA is TGTGCCACCAGTGGCCCCTCCGAAAGGGGACAGGATACGCAGTATTTT. The V gene is TRBV24-1, the J gene TRBJ2-3; 7 nucleotides line up with TRBD1. The CDR3 spans 16 residues. CDR1 is KGHDR, CDR2 SFDVKD, per germline. The V segment lost 5 bases and the J segment 6 bases; nucleotides outside the gene matches: 13.

The V call is TRBV6-1, the J call TRBJ2-7; D unclear. Germline V gives CDR1 MNHNS, CDR2 SASEGT. This CDR3 contains 15 residues. The V gene lost 0 bases and the J gene lost 5 bases, with 14 bases spanning the gap. DNA of the CDR3: TGTGCCAGCAGTGAAGCGCTGTCGCGCGGTAACGAGCAGTACTTC. Translated: CASSEALSRGNEQYF.

This clonotype was found a few times. This chain connects TRBV6-1 to TRBJ1-1; D gene unclear. V lost 7 bases and J lost 2, with 17 bases in between. Looked up from germline, CDR1 is MNHNS and CDR2 is SASEGT. This CDR3 region has 15 residues. In nucleotides, the CDR3 is TGTGCCAGCACGACCTCGGCAGGTTTAAACACTGAAGCTTTCTTT. Its protein product is CASTTSAGLNTEAFF.

This clonotype was observed a few times. In DNA form, the CDR3 reads TGTGCCAGCATGGTCGAGCCCGTACTTGGGAGGTTCCCCGAGCAGTTCTTC. It is translated as CASMVEPVLGRFPEQFF. The chain employs TRBV12-3 or TRBV12-4 and TRBJ2-1; tentative D call: TRBD2 (6 bases). V was clipped by 7 bases and J by 10 bases, with 29 bases between them. The CDR3 loop spans 17 amino acids.

A few counts support this clonotype. CDR3 region: CASSQNLQGSVQPQHF. CDR3 nucleotide sequence: TGTGCCAGCAGCCAAAATCTCCAGGGGAGCGTTCAGCCCCAGCATTTT. This rearrangement joins TRBV4-2 to TRBJ1-5; TRBD1 might be the D (6 bases). CDR1 and CDR2 (germline): LGHNA, YNFKEQ. There are 16 residues in the CDR3. Between the trimmed V and J ends, which lost 2 bases and 6 bases, there was a span of 17 bases.

This clonotype was recorded at least ten times. V gene TRBV5-1 combines with J gene TRBJ2-7; 8 bases match TRBD2. The germline V gene has CDR1 SGHRS and CDR2 YFSETQ. The CDR3 sequence is 14 residues long. V lost 0 bases, J lost 3 bases, and 2 bases stayed unmatched. The CDR3 bases are TGCGCCAGCAGCTTGGCCAGCGGGAGCTACGAGCAGTACTTC. Translated: CASSLASGSYEQYF.

The V call is TRBV15, the J call TRBJ1-1, with D perhaps matching TRBD1 (5 bases). The germline CDR1 and CDR2 sequences are LNHNV and YYDKDF (reference sequence). The ends were cut back, 0 bases at V and 6 bases at J, with 11 bases in the middle. The CDR3 extends over 14 amino acids. The CDR3 region is CATSRDLGAAEAFF. The CDR3, as DNA: TGTGCCACCAGCAGAGATCTAGGGGCGGCTGAAGCTTTCTTT.

The genes are TRBV12-5 and TRBJ1-1; 7 bases fit TRBD1. CDR1 LGHNT and CDR2 FRNRAP come from the germline V gene. Germline trimming cut 2 bases from V and 8 bases from J; bases unmatched to any gene: 8. CDR3 size: 14 residues. The CDR3 nucleotides are TGTGCTAGTGGTTTGTGGGCTACAGGGGCGGAAGCTTTCTTT. This translates into CASGLWATGAEAFF. Together with reference TRBV12-5 and TRBJ1-1, the CDR3 gives the full variable domain: DARVTQTPRHKVTEMGQEVTMRCQPILGHNTVFWYRQTMMQGLELLAYFRNRAPLDDSGMPKDRFSAEMPDATLATLKIQPSEPRDSAVYFCASGLWATGAEAFFGQGTRLTVV.

This clonotype appeared many times. This rearrangement joins TRBV12-3 or TRBV12-4 to TRBJ1-2; D perhaps matches TRBD1 (6 bases). The V and J ends lost 2 bases and 4 bases respectively, with 8 bases between them. The CDR3 length is 13 residues. CDR3: CASSLRGSYGYTF. CDR3 DNA sequence: TGTGCCAGCAGTTTAAGGGGGAGCTATGGCTACACCTTC.

The chain carries TRBV6-2 or TRBV6-3 and TRBJ2-1; 12 bases agree with TRBD2. Per germline, CDR1 MNHEY and CDR2 SVGEGT. The V segment lost 4 bases and the J segment 9 bases; nucleotides outside the gene matches: 10. This CDR3 is 16 amino acids long. CDR3 sequence reads: CASSFLAGGPRGEQFF. The CDR3 DNA reads as TGTGCCAGCAGTTTTCTAGCGGGAGGGCCCAGGGGTGAGCAGTTCTTC.

The chain employs TRBV6-1 and TRBJ2-5; tentatively, D is TRBD1 (5 bases). V lost 6 bases to trimming and J lost 5 bases, with 13 bases between them. Germline V CDR1 and CDR2: MNHNS, SASEGT. This CDR3 is 13 amino acids long. The CDR3 spells CASRWGPMETQYF. The CDR3 bases are TGTGCCAGCAGGTGGGGCCCCATGGAGACCCAGTACTTC.

This clonotype was picked up a small number of times. This chain joins TRBV12-3 or TRBV12-4 and TRBJ1-1; D not resolved. The length of the CDR3 is 17 residues. V shed 2 bases and J shed 5 bases, with 21 bases lying between them. The CDR3 loop is CASSLSPARDLRTEAFF. For the CDR3, the DNA is TGTGCCAGCAGTTTAAGCCCCGCCCGGGATCTGAGAACTGAAGCTTTCTTT.

Regarding this clonotype: Germline is not matched at one junction end, which may reflect a read error. J is TRBJ2-1 and V is TRBV30; the D gene is possibly TRBD2 (5 bases). Germline assignment: CDR1 GTSNPN and CDR2 SVGIG (reference sequence). This CDR3 is 11 amino acids long. This CDR3 is CAWSVSLGPHF. In nucleotides, the CDR3 is TGTGCCTGGAGTGTTTCACTAGGCCCCCACTTC.

This clonotype was recorded a few times. The chain combines TRBV18 with TRBJ2-3, with 10 bases matching TRBD2. The V gene end was trimmed by 8 bases and the J gene end by 3 bases; junction bases not matched to a gene: 8. The CDR3 contains 15 residues. Germline CDR1 and CDR2: KGHSH and LQKENI. The CDR3 region has the DNA TGTGCCAGCACGCCCCTAGCGGGAGATACAGATACGCAGTATTTT. This encodes CASTPLAGDTDTQYF.